This TCR beta chain was recorded in a study of cytomegalovirus exposure and HLA in healthy donors. This clone occurred once. As yet, its antigen is unknown. Points from the study as a whole: Rarity held for most TCR sequences, but there were some public TCRs that occurred in many donors. TCR beta chains numbering more than 150 were designated cytomegalovirus-associated. Later analysis demonstrated an association between a missense DCLRE1C variant and TCR beta V- and J-gene trimming. The classifier, whose performance was assessed in both the original and validation cohorts, reportedly diagnosed cytomegalovirus status with high specificity and sensitivity.

A multiplex PCR was run with 60 Vbeta primers and 13 Jbeta primers. Assay used: immunoSEQ multiplex PCR; TCRdb lists only in-frame clones, some missing. The sample shows about 170,000 clones, 85% of them seen only once. What was sequenced was PBMCs. The receptor was isolated from a boy aged 2 to 10 in good health and CMV-seronegative.

The CDR3, as DNA: TGTGCCAGCAGCTTGATGGGGGGGCCGACCTACAATGAGCAGTTCTTC. Protein: CASSLMGGPTYNEQFF. The V and J genes are TRBV5-6 and TRBJ2-1; a possible D gene is TRBD2 (7 bases). The V gene lost 1 base and the J gene lost 2 bases, with 13 bases spanning the gap. The CDR3 sequence is 16 residues long. Germline-derived CDR1 and CDR2 are SGHDT and YYEEEE.